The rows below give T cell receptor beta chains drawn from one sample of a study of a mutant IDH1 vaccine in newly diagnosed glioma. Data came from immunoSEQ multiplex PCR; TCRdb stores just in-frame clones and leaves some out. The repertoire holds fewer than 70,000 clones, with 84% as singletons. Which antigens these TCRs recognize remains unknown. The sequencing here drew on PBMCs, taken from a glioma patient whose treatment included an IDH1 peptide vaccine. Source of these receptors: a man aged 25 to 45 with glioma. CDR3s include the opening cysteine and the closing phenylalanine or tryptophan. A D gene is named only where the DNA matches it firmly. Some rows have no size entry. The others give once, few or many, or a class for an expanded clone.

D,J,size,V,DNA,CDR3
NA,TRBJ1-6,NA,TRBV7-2,TGTGCCAGCAGCTATCGAAGCGCTAATTCACCCCTCCACTTT,CASSYRSANSPLHF
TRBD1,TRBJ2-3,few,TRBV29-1,TGCAGCGTTGACTCGCAGGGGGCTCTTTTCCCGTTT,CSVDSQGALFPF
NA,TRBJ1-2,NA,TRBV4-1,TGCGCCAGCAGCCCCGCGACCACTCCCGGGACTATGTGGAAAAGTGGCTACACCTTC,CASSPATTPGTMWKSGYTF
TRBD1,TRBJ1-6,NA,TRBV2,TGTGCCAGCAGCCGGGACAGGGCAAGTTCACCCCTCCACTTT,CASSRDRASSPLHF
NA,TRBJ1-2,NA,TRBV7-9,TGTGCCAGCAGCTTAGCGGACCACCGGGGCACCTTC,CASSLADHRGTF
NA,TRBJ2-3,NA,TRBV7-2,TGTGCCAGCAGCTTAAAGCAAATCACAGATACGCAGTATTTT,CASSLKQITDTQYF
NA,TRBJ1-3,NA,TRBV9,TGTGCCAGCAGCTCCCGGCCAAGCTCTGGAAACACCATATATTTT,CASSSRPSSGNTIYF
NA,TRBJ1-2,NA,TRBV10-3,TGTGCCATCAGTGTGAGGACAGCTACTAACTATGGCTACACCTTC,CAISVRTATNYGYTF
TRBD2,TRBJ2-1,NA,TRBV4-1,TGCGCCAGCAGCTTCGTAGCGGGAACGTCCTACAATGAGCAGTTCTTC,CASSFVAGTSYNEQFF
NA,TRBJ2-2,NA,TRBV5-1,TGCGCCAGCACCCCAGGGGCGACCACCGGGGAGCTGTTTTTT,CASTPGATTGELFF
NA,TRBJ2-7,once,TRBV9,TGTGCCAGCAGCGGACAGCGTGGATCAGTGCCCTACGAGCAGTACTTC,CASSGQRGSVPYEQYF
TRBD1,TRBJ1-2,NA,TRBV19,TGTGCCAGTAGAGTCGACAGGGTGGACTATGGCTACACCTTC,CASRVDRVDYGYTF
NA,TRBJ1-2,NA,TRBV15,TGTGCCACCAGCGGAGACCTCCCATGGGAGAACTATGGCTACACCTTC,CATSGDLPWENYGYTF
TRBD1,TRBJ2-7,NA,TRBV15,TGTGCCACCAGCAGGGTCATTAGGGACAGGGGAATGGAGCAGTACTTC,CATSRVIRDRGMEQYF
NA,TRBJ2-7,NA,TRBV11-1,TGTGCCAGCAGCTTGGGTATTTACGAGCAGTACTTC,CASSLGIYEQYF
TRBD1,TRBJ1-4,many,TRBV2,TGTGCCAGCAGATCTACCCGGGACAGGAATGAAAAACTGTTTTTT,CASRSTRDRNEKLFF
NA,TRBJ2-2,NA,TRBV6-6,TGTGCCAGCAGACCTGGACGGATAACCGGGGAGCTGTTTTTT,CASRPGRITGELFF
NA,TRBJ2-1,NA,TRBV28,TGTGCCAGCAGTTTTGGGAAGCAAGGCCGGAATGAGCAGTTCTTC,CASSFGKQGRNEQFF
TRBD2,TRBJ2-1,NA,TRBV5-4,TGTGCCAGCAGCGTTTCGACTAGCGGTTACAATGAGCAGTTCTTC,CASSVSTSGYNEQFF
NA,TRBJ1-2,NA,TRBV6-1,TGTGCCAGCAGTGAATCCGTGATTAGCCTCTATGGCTACACCTTC,CASSESVISLYGYTF
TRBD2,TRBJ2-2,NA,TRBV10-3,TGTGCCATCAGTGAGTCCGGCGGGGCTAGCGGGAGGGGCACCGGGGAGCTGTTTTTT,CAISESGGASGRGTGELFF
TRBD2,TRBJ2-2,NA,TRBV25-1,TGTGCCAGCAGTAAAACTAGCGGGGCCGGGGAGCTGTTTTTT,CASSKTSGAGELFF
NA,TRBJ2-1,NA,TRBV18,TGTGCCAGCTCACCGTCTGGGGGCCAGTCCTACAATGAGCAGTTCTTC,CASSPSGGQSYNEQFF
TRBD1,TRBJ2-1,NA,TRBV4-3,TGCGCCAGCAGCCAACAGGGACAGGGTTTAGGTGAGCAGTTCTTC,CASSQQGQGLGEQFF
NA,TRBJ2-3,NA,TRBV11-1,TGTGCCAGCAGCCCAGGAGGTGGACACACAGATACGCAGTATTTT,CASSPGGGHTDTQYF
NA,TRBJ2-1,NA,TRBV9,TGTGCCAGCAGCGTAGGGACAGATCCCATTTACAATGAGCAGTTCTTC,CASSVGTDPIYNEQFF